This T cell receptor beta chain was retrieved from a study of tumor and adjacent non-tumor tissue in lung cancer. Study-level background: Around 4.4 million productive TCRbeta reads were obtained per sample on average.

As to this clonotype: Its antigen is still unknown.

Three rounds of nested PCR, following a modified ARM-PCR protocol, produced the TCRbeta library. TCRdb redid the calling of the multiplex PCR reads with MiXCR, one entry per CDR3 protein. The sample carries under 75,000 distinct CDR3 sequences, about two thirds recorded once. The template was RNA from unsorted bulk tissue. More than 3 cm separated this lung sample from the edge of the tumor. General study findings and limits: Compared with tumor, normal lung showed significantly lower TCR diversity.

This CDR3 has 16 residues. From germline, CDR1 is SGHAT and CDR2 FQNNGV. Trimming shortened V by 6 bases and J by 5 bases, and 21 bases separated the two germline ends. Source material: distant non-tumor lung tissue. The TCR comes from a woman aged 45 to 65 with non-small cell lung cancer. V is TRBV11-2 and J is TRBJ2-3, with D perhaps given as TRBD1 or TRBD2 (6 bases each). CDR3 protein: CASSVPGARFRDTQYF. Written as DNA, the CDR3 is TGTGCCAGCAGTGTACCGGGGGCGCGATTCAGAGATACGCAGTATTTT.